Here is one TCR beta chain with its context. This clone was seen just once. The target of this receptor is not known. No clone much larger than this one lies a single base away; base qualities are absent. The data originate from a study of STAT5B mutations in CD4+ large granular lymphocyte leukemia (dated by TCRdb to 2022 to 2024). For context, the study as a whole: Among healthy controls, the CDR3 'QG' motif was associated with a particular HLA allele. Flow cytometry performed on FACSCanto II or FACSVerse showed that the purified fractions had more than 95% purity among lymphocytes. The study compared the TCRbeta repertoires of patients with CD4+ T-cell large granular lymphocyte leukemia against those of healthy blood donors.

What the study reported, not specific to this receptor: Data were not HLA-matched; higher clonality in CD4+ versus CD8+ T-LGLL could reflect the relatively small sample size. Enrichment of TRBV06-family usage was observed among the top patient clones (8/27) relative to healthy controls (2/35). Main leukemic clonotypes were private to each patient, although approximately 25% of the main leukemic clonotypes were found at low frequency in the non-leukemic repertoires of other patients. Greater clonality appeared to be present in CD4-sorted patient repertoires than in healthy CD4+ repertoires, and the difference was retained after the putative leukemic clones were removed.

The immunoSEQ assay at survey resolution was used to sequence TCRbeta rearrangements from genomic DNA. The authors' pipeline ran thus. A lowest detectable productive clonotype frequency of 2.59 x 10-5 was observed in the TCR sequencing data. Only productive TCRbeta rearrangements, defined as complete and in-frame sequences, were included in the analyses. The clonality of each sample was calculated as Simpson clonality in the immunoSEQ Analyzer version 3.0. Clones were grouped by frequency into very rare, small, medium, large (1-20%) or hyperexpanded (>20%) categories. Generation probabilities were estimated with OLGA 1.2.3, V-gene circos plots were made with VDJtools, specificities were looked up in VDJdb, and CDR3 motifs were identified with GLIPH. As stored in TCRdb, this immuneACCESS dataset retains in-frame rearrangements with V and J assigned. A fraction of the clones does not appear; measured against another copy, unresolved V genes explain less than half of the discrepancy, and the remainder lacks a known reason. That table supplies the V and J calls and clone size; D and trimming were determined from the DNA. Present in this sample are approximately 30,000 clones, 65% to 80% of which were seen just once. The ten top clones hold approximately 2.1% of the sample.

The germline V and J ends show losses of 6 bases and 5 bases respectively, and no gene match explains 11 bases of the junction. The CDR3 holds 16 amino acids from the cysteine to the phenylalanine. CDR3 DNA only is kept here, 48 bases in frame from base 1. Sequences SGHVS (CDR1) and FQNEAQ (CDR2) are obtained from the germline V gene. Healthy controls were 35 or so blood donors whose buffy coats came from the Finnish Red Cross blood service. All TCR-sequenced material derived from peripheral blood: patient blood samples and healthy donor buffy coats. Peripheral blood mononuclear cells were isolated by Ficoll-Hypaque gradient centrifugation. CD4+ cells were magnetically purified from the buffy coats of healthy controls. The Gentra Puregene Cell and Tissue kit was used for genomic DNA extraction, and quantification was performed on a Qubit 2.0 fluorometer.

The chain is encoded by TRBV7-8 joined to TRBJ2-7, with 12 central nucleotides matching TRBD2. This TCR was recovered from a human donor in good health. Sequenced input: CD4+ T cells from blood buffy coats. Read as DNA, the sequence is TGTGCCAGCAGTTTGAGGGGACGACTAGCGGGAGACGAGCAGTACTTC. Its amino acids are CASSLRGRLAGDEQYF.